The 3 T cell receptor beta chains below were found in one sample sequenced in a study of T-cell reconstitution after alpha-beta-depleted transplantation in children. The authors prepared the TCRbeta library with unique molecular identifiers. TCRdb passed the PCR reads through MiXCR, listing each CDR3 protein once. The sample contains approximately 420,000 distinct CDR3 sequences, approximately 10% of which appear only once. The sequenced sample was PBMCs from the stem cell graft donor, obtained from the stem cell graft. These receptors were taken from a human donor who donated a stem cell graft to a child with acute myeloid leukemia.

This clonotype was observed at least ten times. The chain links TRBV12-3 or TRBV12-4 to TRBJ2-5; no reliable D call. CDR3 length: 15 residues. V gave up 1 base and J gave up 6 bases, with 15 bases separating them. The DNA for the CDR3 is TGTGCCAGCAGTTTAGGAGGTGCAGCGACCAAGACCCAGTACTTC. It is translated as CASSLGGAATKTQYF.

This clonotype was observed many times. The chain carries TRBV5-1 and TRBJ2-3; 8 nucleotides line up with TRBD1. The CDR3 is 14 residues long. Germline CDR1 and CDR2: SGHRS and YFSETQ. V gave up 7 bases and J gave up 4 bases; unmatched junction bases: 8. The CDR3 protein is CASGADREPDTQYF. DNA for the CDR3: TGCGCCAGCGGGGCGGACAGGGAGCCAGATACGCAGTATTTT.

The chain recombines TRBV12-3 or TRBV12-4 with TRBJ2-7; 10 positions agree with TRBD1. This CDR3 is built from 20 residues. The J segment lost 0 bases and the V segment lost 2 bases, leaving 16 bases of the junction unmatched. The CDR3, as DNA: TGTGCCAGCAGTTTACCCCTAACCGGGACAGGGGTTCCCGCCTCCTACGAGCAGTACTTC. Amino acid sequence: CASSLPLTGTGVPASYEQYF.